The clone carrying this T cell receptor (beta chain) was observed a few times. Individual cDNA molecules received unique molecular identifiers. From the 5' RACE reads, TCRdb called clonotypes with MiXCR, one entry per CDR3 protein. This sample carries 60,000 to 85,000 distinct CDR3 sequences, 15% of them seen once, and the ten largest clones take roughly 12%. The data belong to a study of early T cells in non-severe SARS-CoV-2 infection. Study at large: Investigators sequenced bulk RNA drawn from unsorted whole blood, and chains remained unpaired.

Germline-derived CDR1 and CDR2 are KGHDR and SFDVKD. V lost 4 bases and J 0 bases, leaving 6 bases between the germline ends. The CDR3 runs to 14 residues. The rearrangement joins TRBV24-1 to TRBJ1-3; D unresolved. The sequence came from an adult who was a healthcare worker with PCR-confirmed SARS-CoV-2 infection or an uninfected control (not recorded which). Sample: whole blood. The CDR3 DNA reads TGTGCCACCAGTGAACCGGGCTCTGGAAACACCATATATTTT. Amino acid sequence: CATSEPGSGNTIYF.